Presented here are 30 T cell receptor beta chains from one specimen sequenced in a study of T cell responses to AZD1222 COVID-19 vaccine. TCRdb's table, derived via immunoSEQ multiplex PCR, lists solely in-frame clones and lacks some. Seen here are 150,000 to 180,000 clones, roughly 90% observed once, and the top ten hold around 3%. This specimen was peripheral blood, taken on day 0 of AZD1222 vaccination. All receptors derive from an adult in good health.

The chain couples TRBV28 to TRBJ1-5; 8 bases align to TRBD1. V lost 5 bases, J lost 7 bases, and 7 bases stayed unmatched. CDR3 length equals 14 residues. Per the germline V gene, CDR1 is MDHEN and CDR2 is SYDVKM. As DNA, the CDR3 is TGTGCCAGCAGTCCACCACAGGGGGTCCAGCCCCAGCATTTT. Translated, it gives CASSPPQGVQPQHF.

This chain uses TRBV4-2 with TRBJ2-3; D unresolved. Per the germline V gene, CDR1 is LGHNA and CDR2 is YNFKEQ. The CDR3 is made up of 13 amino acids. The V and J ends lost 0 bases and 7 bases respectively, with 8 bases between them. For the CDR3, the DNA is TGTGCCAGCAGCCAAGAAATTGGGAATACGCAGTATTTT. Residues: CASSQEIGNTQYF.

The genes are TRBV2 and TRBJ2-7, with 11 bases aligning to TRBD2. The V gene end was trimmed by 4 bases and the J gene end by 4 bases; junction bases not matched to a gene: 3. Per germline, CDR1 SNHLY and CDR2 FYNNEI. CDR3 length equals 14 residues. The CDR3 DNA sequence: TGTGCCAGCAGTGCGGTAGCGGGGGGGTACGAGCAGTACTTC. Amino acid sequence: CASSAVAGGYEQYF.

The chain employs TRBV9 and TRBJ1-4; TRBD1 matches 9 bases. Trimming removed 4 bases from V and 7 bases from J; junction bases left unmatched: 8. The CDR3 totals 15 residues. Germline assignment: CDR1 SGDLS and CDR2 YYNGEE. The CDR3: CASSPQTGGGEKLFF. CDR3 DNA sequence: TGTGCCAGCAGCCCGCAGACAGGGGGGGGTGAAAAACTGTTTTTT. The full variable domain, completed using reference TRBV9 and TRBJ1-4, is DSGVTQTPKHLITATGQRVTLRCSPRSGDLSVYWYQQSLDQGLQFLIQYYNGEERAKGNILERFSAQQFPDLHSELNLSSLELGDSALYFCASSPQTGGGEKLFFGSGTQLSVL.

CDR3 coding DNA: TGTGCCAGCTCCCCGGCGGGGGGGGTCAATCAGCCCCAGCATTTT. It codes for CASSPAGGVNQPQHF. J is TRBJ1-5 and V is TRBV18, with D possibly TRBD1 on 5 matching bases. Trimming cost V 6 bases and J 3 bases, with 15 bases left between them. The CDR3 covers 15 residues. Germline values: CDR1 KGHSH, CDR2 LQKENI.

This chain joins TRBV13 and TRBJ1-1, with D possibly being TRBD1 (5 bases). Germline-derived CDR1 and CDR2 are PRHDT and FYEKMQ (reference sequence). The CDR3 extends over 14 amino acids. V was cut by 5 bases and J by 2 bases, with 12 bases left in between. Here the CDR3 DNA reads TGTGCCAGCAGCGACGGAGGGGTAAACACTGAAGCTTTCTTT. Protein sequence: CASSDGGVNTEAFF.

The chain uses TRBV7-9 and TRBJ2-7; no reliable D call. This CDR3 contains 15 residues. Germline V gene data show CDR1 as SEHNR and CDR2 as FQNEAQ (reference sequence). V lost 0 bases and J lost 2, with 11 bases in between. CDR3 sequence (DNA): TGTGCCAGCAGCTTAGCGGCAGGCCAGGCCTACGAGCAGTACTTC. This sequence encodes CASSLAAGQAYEQYF. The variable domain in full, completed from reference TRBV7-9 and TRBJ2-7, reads DTGVSQNPRHKITKRGQNVTFRCDPISEHNRLYWYRQTLGQGPEFLTYFQNEAQLEKSRLLSDRFSAERPKGSFSTLEIQRTEQGDSAMYLCASSLAAGQAYEQYFGPGTRLTVT.

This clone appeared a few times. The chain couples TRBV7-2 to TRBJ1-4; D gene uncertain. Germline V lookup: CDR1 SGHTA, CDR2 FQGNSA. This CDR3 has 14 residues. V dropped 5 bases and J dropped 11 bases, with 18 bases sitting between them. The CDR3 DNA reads TGTGCCAGCAGCGCGTCCTCCGGGCCCTCTAAACTGTTTTTT. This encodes CASSASSGPSKLFF.

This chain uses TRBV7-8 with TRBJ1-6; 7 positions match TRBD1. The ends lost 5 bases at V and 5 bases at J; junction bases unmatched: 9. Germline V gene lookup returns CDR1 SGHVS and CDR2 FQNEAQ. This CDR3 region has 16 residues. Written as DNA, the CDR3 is TGTGCCAGCAGCCTGGAACACAGGGGTAATAATTCACCCCTCCACTTT. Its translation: CASSLEHRGNNSPLHF.

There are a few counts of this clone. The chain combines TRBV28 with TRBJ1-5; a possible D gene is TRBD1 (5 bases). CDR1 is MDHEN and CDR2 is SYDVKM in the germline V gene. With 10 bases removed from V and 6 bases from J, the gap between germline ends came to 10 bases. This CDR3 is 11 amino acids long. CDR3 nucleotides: TGTGCCATAAGGGGCGGTCAGCCCCAGCATTTT. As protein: CAIRGGQPQHF.

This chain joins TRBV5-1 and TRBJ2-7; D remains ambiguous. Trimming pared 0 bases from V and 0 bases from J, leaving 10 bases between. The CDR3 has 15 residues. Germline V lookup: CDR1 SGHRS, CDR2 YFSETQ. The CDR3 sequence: CASSLDPQSSYEQYF. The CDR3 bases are TGCGCCAGCAGCTTGGATCCCCAGAGCTCCTACGAGCAGTACTTC.

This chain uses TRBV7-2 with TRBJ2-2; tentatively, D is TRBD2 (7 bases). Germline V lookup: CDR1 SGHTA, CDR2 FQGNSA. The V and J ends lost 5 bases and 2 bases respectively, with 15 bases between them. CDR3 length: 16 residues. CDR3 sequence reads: CASSASGGLNTGELFF. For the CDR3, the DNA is TGTGCCAGCAGCGCATCCGGGGGGCTAAACACCGGGGAGCTGTTTTTT.

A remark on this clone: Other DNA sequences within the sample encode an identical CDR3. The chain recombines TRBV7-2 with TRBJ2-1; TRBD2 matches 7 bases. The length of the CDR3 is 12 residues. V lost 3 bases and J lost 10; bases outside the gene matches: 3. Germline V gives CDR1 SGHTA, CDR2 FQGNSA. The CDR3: CASSFPGLEQFF. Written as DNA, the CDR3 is TGTGCCAGCAGCTTCCCGGGACTAGAGCAGTTCTTC.

CDR3 protein: CASSLNKASYNEQFF. The CDR3 DNA reads as TGTGCCAGCAGCTTAAACAAAGCGTCCTACAATGAGCAGTTCTTC. The gene calls are TRBV7-2 and TRBJ2-1, with no clear D. Trimming cost V 2 bases and J 1 base, with 9 bases left between them. In germline, CDR1 is SGHTA, CDR2 FQGNSA. The CDR3 has 15 amino acids. Full variable domain (remainder filled in from reference TRBV7-2 and TRBJ2-1): GAGVSQSPSNKVTEKGKDVELRCDPISGHTALYWYRQSLGQGLEFLIYFQGNSAPDKSGLPSDRFSAERTGGSVSTLTIQRTQQEDSAVYLCASSLNKASYNEQFFGPGTRLTVL.

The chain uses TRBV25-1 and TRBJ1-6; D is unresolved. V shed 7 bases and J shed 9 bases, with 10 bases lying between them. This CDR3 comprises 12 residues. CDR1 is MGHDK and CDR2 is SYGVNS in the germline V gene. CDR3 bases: TGTGCCAGCACGAGTCCAGGTTCACCCCTCCACTTT. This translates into CASTSPGSPLHF.

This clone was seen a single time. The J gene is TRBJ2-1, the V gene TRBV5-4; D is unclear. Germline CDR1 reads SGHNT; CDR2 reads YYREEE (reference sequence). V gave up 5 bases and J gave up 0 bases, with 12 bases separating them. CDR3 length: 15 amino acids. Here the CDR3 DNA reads TGTGCCAGCAGTAACGACCCGAGCTCCTACAATGAGCAGTTCTTC. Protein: CASSNDPSSYNEQFF.

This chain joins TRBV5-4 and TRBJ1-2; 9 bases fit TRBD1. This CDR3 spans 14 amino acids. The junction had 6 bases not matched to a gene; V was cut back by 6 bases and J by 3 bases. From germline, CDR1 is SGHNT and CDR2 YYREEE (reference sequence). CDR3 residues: CASTPGQGHYGYTF. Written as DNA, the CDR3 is TGTGCCAGCACCCCGGGACAGGGCCACTATGGCTACACCTTC.

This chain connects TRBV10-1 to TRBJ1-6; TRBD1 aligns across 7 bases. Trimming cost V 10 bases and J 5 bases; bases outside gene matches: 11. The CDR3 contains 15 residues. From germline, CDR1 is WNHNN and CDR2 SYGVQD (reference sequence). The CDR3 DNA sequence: TGCGCCATCTCGAAGGGGGCTGACAATAATTCACCCCTCCACTTT. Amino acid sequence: CAISKGADNNSPLHF.

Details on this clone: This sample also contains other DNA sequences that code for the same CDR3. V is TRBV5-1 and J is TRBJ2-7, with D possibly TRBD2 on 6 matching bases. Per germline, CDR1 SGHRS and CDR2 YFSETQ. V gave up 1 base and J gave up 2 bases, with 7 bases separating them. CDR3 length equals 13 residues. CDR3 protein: CASSLTGAYEQYF. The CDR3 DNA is TGCGCCAGCAGCTTGACGGGGGCCTACGAGCAGTACTTC.

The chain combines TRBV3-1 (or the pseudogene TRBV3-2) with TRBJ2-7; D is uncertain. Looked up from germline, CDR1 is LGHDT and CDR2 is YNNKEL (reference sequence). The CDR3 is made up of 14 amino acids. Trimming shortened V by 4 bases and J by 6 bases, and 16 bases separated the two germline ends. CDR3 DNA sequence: TGTGCCAGCAGCCCTCCCCTGCCGGACCTCGAGCAGTACTTC. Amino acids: CASSPPLPDLEQYF.

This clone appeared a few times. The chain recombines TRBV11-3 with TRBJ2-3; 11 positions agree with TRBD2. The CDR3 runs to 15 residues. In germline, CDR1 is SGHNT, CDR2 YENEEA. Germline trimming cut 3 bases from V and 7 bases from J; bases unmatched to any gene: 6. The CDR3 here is CASSLHSGGAYTQYF. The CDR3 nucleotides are TGTGCCAGCAGCTTGCATAGCGGGGGGGCTTATACGCAGTATTTT.

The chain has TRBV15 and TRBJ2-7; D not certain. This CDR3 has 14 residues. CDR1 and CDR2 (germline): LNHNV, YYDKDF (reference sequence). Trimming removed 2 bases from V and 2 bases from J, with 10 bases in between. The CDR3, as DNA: TGTGCCACCAGCAGACTCCTAGGGACCTACGAGCAGTACTTC. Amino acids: CATSRLLGTYEQYF.

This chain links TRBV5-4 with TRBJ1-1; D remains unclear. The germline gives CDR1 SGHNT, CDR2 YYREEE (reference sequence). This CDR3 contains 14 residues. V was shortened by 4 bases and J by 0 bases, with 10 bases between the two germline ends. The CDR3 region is CASSADRMNTEAFF. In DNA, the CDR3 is TGTGCCAGCAGCGCGGATAGAATGAACACTGAAGCTTTCTTT.

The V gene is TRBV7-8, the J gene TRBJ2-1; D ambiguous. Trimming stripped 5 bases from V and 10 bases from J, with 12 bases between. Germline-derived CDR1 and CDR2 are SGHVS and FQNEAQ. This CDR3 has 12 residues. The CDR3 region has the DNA TGTGCCAGCAGCCCCGTCCGCGTGGAGCAGTTCTTC. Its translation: CASSPVRVEQFF.

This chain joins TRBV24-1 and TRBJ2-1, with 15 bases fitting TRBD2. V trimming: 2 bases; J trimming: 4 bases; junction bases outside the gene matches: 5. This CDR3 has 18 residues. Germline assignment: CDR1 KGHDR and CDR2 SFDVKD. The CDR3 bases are TGTGCCACCAGTGATTCGAAAGGGACTAGCGGGGGGTACAATGAGCAGTTCTTC. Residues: CATSDSKGTSGGYNEQFF.

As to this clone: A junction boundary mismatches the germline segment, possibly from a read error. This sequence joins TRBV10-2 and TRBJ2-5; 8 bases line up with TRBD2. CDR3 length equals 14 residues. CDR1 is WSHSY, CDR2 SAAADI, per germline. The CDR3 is CASSALAVRETQYF. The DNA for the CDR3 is TGCGCCAGTAGTGCACTAGCGGTCAGAGAGACCCAGTACTTC.

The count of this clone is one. DNA for the CDR3: TGTGCCAGCAGTTGGAGGGGGGCTCAGCCCCAGCATTTT. It is translated as CASSWRGAQPQHF. The chain carries TRBV27 and TRBJ1-5, with D possibly TRBD1 on 6 matching bases. Trimming removed 4 bases at V and 6 bases at J, with 10 bases between. The V gene's germline CDR1 is MNHEY and CDR2 SMNVEV (reference sequence). The CDR3 totals 13 residues.

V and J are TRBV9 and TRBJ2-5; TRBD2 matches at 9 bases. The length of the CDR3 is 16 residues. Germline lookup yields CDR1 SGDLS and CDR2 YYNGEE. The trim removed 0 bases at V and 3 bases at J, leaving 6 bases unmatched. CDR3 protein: CASSVGVSGGKETQYF. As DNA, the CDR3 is TGTGCCAGCAGCGTAGGCGTTAGCGGGGGAAAAGAGACCCAGTACTTC.

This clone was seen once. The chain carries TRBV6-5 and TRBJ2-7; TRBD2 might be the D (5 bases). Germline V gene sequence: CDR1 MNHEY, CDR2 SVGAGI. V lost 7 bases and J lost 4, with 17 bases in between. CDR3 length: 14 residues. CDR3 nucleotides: TGTGCCAGCATCAAAAAGAGAGGACTTTACGAGCAGTACTTC. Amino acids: CASIKKRGLYEQYF.

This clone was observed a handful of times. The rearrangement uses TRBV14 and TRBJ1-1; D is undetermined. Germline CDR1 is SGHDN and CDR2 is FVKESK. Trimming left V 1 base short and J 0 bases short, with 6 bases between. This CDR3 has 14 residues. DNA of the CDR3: TGTGCCAGCAGCCAAGCCCAGATGAACACTGAAGCTTTCTTT. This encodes CASSQAQMNTEAFF. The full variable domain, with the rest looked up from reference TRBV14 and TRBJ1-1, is EAGVTQFPSHSVIEKGQTVTLRCDPISGHDNLYWYRRVMGKEIKFLLHFVKESKQDESGMPNNRFLAERTGGTYSTLKVQPAELEDSGVYFCASSQAQMNTEAFFGQGTRLTVV.